This T cell receptor (beta chain) was obtained from a study of cytomegalovirus exposure and HLA in healthy donors. Study results and caveats: An analysis done earlier found most TCR beta V segments productive about 90% or about 30% of the time. Sequence variants that were highly shared formed a cluster that was likely a sequencing artifact.

Donors likely had unrecorded immune exposures despite being nominally healthy when sampled. The PCR used 60 Vbeta and 13 Jbeta primers. Assay: immunoSEQ multiplex PCR; the TCRdb copy retains only in-frame clones and omits some. The profile shows roughly 230,000 clones, 78% of them singletons. In the case of this clone: The antigen remains undetermined.

CDR1 is SGHNT, CDR2 YENEEA, per germline. This CDR3 comprises 17 residues. Trimming cost V 7 bases and J 1 base; bases outside gene matches: 13. The chain combines TRBV11-3 with TRBJ2-3; 8 nucleotides agree with TRBD1. This sequence was found in a boy younger than 18 in good health and CMV-seronegative. Sequences were obtained from PBMCs. The CDR3: CASKRDRLGLRTDTQYF. CDR3 in DNA: TGTGCCAGCAAACGGGACAGGTTAGGGTTACGCACAGATACGCAGTATTTT.